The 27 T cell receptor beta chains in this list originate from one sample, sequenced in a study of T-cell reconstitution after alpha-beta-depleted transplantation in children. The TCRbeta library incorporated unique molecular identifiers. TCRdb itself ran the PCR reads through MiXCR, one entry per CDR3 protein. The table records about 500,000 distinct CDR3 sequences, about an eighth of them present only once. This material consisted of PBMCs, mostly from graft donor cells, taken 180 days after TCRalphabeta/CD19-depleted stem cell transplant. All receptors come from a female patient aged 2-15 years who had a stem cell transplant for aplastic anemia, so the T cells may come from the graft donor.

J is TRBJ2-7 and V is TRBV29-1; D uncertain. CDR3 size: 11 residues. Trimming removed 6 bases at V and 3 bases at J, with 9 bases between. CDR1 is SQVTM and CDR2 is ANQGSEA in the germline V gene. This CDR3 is CSVLHRYEQYV. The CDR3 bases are TGCAGCGTGCTCCATCGCTACGAGCAGTACGTC.

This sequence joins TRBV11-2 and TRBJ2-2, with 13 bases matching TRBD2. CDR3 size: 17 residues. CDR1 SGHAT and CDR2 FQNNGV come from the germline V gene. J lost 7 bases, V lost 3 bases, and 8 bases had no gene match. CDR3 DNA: TGTGCCAGCAGCTTTCGACTAGCGGGAGGACAGGGCGGGGAGCTGTTTTTT. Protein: CASSFRLAGGQGGELFF.

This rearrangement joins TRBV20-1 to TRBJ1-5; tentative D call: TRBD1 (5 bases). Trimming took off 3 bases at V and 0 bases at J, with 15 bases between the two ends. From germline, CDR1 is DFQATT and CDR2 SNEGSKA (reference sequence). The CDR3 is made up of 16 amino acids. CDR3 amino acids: CSASNPGGFSNQPQHF. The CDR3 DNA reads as TGCAGTGCTAGTAACCCCGGGGGGTTTAGCAATCAGCCCCAGCATTTT.

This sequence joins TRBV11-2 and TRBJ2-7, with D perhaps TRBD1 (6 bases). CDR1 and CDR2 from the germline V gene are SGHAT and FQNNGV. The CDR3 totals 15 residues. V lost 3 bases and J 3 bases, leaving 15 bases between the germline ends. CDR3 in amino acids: CASSFTWDTDYEQYF. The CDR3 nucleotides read TGTGCCAGCAGCTTTACCTGGGACACCGACTACGAGCAGTACTTC.

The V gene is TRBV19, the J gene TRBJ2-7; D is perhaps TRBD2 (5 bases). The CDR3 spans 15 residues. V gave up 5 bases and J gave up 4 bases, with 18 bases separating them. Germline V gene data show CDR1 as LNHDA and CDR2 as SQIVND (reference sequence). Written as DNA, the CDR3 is TGTGCCAGTAGTCTAAGGTCCGGGAAGGGTTACGAGCAGTACTTC. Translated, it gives CASSLRSGKGYEQYF. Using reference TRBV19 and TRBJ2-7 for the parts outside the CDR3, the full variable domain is DGGITQSPKYLFRKEGQNVTLSCEQNLNHDAMYWYRQDPGQGLRLIYYSQIVNDFQKGDIAEGYSVSREKKESFPLTVTSAQKNPTAFYLCASSLRSGKGYEQYFGPGTRLTVT.

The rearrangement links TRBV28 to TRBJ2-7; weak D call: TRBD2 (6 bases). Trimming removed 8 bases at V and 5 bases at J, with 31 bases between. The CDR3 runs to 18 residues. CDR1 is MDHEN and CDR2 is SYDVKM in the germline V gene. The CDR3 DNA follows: TGTGCCAGCCGAAACCCTCGGGGCGGGACCCGGCAAGTAGACGAGCAGTACTTC. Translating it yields CASRNPRGGTRQVDEQYF.

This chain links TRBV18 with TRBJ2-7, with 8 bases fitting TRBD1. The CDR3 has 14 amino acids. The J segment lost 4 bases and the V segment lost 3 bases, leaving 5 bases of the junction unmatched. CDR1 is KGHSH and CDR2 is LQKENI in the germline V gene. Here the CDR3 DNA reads TGTGCCAGCTCACCGGACAGGGTGGGGTACGAGCAGTACTTC. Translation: CASSPDRVGYEQYF.

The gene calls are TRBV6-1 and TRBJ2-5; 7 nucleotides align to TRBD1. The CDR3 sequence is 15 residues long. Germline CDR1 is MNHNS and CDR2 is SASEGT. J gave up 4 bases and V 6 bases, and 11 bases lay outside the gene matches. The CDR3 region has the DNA TGTGCCAGCAGGGCCGGGACAGCTACTCGAGAGACCCAGTACTTC. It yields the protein CASRAGTATRETQYF.

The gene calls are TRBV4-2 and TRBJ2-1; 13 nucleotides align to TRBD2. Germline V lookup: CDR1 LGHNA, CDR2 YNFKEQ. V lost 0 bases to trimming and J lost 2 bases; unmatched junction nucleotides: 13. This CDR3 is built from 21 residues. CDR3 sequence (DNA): TGTGCCAGCAGCCAAGATTGGGGGGGACTAGCGGGATTTATCCCCTACAATGAGCAGTTCTTC. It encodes CASSQDWGGLAGFIPYNEQFF.

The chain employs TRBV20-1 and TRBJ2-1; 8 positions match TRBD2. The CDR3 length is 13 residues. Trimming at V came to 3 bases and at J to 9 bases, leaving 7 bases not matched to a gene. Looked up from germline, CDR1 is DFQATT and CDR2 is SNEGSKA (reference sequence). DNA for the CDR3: TGCAGTGCTAGCGGGAGGGCCTGGGGTGAGCAGTTCTTC. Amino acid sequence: CSASGRAWGEQFF.

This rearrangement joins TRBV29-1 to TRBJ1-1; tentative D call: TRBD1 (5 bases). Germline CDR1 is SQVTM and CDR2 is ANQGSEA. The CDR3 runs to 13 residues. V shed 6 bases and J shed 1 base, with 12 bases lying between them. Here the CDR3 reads CSVEDMENTEAFF. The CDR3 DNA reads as TGCAGCGTGGAGGACATGGAGAACACTGAAGCTTTCTTT.

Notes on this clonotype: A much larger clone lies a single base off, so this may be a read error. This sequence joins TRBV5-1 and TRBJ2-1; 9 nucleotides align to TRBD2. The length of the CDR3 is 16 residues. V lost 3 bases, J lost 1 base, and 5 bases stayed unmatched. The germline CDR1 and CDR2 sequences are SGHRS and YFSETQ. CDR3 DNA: TGCGCCAGCAGCTCACAGACTAGCGGTTCCTACAATGAGCAGTTCTTC. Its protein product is CASSSQTSGSYNEQFF.

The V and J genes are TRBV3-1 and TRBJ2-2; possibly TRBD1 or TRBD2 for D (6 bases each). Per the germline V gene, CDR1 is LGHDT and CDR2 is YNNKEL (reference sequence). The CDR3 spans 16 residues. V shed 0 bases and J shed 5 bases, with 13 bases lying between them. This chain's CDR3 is CASSQDYRAGTGELFF. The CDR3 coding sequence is TGTGCCAGCAGCCAAGATTACAGGGCGGGGACCGGGGAGCTGTTTTTT.

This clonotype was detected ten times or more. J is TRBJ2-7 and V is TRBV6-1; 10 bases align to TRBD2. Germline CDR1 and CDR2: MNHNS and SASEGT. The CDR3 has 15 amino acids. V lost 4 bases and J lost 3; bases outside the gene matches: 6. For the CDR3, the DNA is TGTGCCAGCAGTGTCGGGGCTAGCGGGAGCTACGAGCAGTACTTC. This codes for CASSVGASGSYEQYF.

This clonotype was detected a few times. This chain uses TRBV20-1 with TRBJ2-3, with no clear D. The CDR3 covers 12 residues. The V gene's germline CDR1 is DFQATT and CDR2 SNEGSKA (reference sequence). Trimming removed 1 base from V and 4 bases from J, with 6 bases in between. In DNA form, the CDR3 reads TGCAGTGCTAGAGTCCGGTCAGATACGCAGTATTTT. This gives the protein CSARVRSDTQYF.

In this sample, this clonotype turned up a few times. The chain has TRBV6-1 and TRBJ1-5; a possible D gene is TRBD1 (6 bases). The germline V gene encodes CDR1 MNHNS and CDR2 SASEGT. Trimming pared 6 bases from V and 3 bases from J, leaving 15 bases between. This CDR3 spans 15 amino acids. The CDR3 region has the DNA TGTGCCAGCAGAGAGTCACAGGGAAACAATCAGCCCCAGCATTTT. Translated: CASRESQGNNQPQHF.

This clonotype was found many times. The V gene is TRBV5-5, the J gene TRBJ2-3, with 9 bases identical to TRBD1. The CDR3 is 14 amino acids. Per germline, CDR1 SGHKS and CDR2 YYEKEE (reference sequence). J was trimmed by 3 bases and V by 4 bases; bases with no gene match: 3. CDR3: CASSLQGATDTQYF. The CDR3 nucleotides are TGTGCCAGCAGCCTACAGGGGGCGACAGATACGCAGTATTTT.

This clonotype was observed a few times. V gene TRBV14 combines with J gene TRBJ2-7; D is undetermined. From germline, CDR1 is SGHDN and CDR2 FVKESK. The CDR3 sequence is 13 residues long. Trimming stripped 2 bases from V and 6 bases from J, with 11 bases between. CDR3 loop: CASSQNEWGEQYV. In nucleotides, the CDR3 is TGTGCCAGCAGCCAAAACGAGTGGGGCGAGCAGTACGTC.

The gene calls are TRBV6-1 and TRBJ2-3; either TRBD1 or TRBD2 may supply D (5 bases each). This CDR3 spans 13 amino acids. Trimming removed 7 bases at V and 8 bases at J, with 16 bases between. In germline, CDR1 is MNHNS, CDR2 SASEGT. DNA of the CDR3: TGTGCCAGCAAGGGGAGTTGGGTGGCTACGCAGTATTTT. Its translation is CASKGSWVATQYF.

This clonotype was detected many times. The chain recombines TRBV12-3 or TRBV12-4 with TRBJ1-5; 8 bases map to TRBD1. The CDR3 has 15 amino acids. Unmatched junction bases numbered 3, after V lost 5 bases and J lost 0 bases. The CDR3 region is CASSRTGNSNQPQHF. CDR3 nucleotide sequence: TGTGCCAGCAGTCGGACAGGGAATAGCAATCAGCCCCAGCATTTT.

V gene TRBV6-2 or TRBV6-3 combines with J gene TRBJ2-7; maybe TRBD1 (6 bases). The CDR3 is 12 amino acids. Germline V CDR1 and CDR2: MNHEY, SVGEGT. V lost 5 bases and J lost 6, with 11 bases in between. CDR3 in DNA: TGTGCCAGCAGTCGAGGGGGTGGCGAGCAGTACGTC. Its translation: CASSRGGGEQYV.

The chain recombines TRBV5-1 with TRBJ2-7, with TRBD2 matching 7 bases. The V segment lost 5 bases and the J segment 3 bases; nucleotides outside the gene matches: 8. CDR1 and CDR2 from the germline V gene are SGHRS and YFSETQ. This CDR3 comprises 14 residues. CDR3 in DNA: TGCGCCAGCAGTTTAACTAGCGAGTACTACGAGCAGTACTTC. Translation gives CASSLTSEYYEQYF.

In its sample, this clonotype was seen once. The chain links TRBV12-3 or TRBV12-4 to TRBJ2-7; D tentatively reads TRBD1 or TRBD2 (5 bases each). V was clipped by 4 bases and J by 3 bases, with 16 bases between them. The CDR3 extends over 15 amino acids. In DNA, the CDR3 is TGTGCCAGCAGTTCCGCCCGGGACCACATCTACGAGCAGTACTTC. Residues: CASSSARDHIYEQYF.

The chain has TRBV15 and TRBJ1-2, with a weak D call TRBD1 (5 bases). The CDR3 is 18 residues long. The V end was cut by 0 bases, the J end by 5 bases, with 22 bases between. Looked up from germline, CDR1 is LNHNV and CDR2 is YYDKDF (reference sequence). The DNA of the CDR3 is TGTGCCACCAGCAGAGATATACTTTTGGGGGAACGAGAATATGGCTACACCTTC. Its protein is CATSRDILLGEREYGYTF.

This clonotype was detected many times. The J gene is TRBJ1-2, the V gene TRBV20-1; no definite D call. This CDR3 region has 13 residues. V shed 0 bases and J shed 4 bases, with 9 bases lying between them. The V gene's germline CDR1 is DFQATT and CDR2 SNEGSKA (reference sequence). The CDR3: CSAREVFLYGYTF. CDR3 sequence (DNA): TGCAGTGCTAGAGAGGTATTCCTCTATGGCTACACCTTC.

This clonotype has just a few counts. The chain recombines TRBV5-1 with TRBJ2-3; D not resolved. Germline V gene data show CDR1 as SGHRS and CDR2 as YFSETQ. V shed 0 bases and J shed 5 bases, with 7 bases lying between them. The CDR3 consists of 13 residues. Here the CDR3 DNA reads TGCGCCAGCAGCTTGGACCCCAGAGATACGCAGTATTTT. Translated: CASSLDPRDTQYF.

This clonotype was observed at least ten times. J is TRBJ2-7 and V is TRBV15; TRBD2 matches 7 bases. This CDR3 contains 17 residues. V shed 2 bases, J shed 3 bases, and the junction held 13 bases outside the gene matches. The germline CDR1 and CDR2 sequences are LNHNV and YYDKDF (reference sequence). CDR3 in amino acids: CATSRPFSAGVGYEQYF. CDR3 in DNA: TGTGCCACCAGCAGACCTTTTTCCGCGGGAGTGGGCTACGAGCAGTACTTC.